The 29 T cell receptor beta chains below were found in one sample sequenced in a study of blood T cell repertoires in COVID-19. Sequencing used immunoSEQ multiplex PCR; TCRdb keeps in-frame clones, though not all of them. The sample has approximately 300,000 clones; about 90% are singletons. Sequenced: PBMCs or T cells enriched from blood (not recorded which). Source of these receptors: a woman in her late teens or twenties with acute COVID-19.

In DNA, the CDR3 is TGTGCCTGGAGGCTGGGACAGGGAGTCGGTGGCGGGAGGAACCCCTACGAGCAGTACTTC. Encoded protein: CAWRLGQGVGGGRNPYEQYF. This sequence joins TRBV30 and TRBJ2-7; possibly TRBD1 for D (9 bases). This CDR3 contains 20 residues. Trimming left V 3 bases short and J 2 bases short, with 32 bases between. Germline lookup yields CDR1 GTSNPN and CDR2 SVGIG (reference sequence). Together with reference TRBV30 and TRBJ2-7, the CDR3 gives the full variable domain: SQTIHQWPATLVQPVGSPLSLECTVEGTSNPNLYWYRQAAGRGLQLLFYSVGIGQISSEVPQNLSASRPQDRQFILSSKKLLLSDSGFYLCAWRLGQGVGGGRNPYEQYFGPGTRLTVT.

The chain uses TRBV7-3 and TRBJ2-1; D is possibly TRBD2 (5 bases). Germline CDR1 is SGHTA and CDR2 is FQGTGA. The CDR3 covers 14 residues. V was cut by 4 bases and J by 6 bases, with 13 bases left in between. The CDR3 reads CASSSSGSVNEQFF. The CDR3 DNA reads TGTGCCAGCAGCTCCAGTGGGAGTGTCAATGAGCAGTTCTTC.

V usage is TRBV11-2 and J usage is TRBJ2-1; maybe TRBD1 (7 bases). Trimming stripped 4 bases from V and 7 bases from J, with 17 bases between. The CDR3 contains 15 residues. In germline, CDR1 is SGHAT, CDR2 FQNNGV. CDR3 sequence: CASSSQGGAYNEQFF. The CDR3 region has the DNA TGTGCCAGCAGCTCGCAGGGGGGCGCTTATAATGAGCAGTTCTTC.

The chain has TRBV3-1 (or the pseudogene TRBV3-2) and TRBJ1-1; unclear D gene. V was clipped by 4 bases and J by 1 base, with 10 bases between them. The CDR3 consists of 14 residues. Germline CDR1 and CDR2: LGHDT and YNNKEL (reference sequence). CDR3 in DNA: TGTGCCAGCAGCCTCGGGGTAGGGAACACTGAAGCTTTCTTT. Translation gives CASSLGVGNTEAFF.

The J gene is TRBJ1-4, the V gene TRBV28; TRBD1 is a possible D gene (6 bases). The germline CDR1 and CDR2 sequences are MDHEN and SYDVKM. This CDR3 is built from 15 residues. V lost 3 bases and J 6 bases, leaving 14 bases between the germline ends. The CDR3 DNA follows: TGTGCCAGCAGTTTTTGGGGGGGGCAGGATGAAAAACTGTTTTTT. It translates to CASSFWGGQDEKLFF.

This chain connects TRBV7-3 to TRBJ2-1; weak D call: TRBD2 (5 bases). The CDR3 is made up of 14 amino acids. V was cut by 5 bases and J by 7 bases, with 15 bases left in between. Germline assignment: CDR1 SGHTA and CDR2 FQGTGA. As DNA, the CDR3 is TGTGCCAGCAGCCCCTCGGGGTCCATGAATGAGCAGTTCTTC. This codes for CASSPSGSMNEQFF.

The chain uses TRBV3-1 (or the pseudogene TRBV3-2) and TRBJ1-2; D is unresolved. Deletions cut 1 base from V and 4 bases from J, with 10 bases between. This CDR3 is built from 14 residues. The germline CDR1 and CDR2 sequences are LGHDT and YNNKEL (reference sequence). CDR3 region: CASSQGDLLYGYTF. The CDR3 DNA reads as TGTGCCAGCAGCCAAGGAGACTTGCTCTATGGCTACACCTTC.

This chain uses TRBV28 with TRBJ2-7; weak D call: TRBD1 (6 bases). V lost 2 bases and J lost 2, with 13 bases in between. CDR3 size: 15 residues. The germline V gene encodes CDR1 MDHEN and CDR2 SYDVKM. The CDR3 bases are TGTGCCAGCAGTTTACCGCAGGGGCCCCCCTACGAGCAGTACTTC. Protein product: CASSLPQGPPYEQYF.

CDR3 sequence: CASSRQGPRNEQFF. The CDR3 bases are TGTGCCAGCAGCCGGCAGGGGCCGAGGAATGAGCAGTTCTTC. The chain is built from TRBV7-9 and TRBJ2-1; tentative D call: TRBD1 (6 bases). The CDR3 consists of 14 residues. V was cut by 5 bases and J by 7 bases, with 15 bases left in between. Germline CDR1 and CDR2: SEHNR and FQNEAQ (reference sequence).

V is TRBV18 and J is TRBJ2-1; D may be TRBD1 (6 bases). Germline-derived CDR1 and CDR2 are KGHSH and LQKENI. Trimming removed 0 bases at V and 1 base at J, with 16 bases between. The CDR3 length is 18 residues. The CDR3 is CASSPPLAARGSYNEQFF. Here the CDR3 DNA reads TGTGCCAGCTCACCACCGTTAGCAGCCAGGGGTTCCTACAATGAGCAGTTCTTC.

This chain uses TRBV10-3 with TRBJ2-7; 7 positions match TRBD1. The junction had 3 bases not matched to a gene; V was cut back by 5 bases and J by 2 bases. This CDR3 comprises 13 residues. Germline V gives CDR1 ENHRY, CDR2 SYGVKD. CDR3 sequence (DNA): TGTGCCATCAGTTGGGACAGAGCCTACGAGCAGTACTTC. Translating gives CAISWDRAYEQYF.

The CDR3 region has the DNA TGTGCCAGCAGCTTGGCGGCTAGCGGCCCAGATACGCAGTATTTT. Amino acid sequence: CASSLAASGPDTQYF. V and J are TRBV5-6 and TRBJ2-3; TRBD2 aligns across 7 bases. CDR3 length equals 15 residues. Trimming removed 0 bases from V and 4 bases from J; junction bases left unmatched: 5. Germline assignment: CDR1 SGHDT and CDR2 YYEEEE. Complete variable domain (other parts from reference TRBV5-6 and TRBJ2-3): DAGVTQSPTHLIKTRGQQVTLRCSPKSGHDTVSWYQQALGQGPQFIFQYYEEEERQRGNFPDRFSGHQFPNYSSELNVNALLLGDSALYLCASSLAASGPDTQYFGPGTRLTVL.

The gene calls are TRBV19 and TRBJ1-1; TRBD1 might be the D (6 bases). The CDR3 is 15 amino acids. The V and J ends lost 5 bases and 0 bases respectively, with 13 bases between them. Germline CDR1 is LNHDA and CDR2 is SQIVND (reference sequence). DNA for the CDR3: TGTGCCAGTAGTCTACACAGGGCCATGAACACTGAAGCTTTCTTT. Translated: CASSLHRAMNTEAFF. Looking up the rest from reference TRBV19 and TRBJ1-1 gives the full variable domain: DGGITQSPKYLFRKEGQNVTLSCEQNLNHDAMYWYRQDPGQGLRLIYYSQIVNDFQKGDIAEGYSVSREKKESFPLTVTSAQKNPTAFYLCASSLHRAMNTEAFFGQGTRLTVV.

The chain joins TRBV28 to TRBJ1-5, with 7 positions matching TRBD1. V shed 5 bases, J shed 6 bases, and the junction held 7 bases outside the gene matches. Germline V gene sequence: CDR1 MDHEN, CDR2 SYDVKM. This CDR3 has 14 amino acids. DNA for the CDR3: TGTGCCAGCAGTCCGGGACAGCTGAGTCAGCCCCAGCATTTT. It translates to CASSPGQLSQPQHF.

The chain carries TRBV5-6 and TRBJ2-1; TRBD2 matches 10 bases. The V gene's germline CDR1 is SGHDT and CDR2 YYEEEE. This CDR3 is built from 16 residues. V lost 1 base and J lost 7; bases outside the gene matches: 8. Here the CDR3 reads CASSLRGSGRRNEQFF. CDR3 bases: TGTGCCAGCAGCTTGCGGGGTAGCGGGAGGAGGAATGAGCAGTTCTTC.

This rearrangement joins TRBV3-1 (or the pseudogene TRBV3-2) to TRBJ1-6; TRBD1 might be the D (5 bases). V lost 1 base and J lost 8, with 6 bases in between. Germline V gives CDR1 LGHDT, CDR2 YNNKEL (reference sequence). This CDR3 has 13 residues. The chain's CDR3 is CASSQGGDSPLHF. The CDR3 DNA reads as TGTGCCAGCAGCCAAGGGGGGGATTCACCCCTCCACTTT.

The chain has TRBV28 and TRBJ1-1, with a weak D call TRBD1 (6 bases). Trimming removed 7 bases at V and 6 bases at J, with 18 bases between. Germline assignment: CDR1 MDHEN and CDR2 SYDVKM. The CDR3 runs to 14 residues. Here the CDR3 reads CASTPGTPSSEAFF. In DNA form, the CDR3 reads TGTGCCAGCACCCCCGGGACACCCTCCTCTGAAGCTTTCTTT.

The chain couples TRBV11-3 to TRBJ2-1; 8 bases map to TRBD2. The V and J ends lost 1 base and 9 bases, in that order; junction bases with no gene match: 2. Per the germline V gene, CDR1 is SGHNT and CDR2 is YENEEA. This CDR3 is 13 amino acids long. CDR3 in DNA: TGTGCCAGCAGCTTAGGGACTAGCACTGAGCAGTTCTTC. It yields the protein CASSLGTSTEQFF. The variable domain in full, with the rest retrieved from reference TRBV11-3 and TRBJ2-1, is EAGVVQSPRYKIIEKKQPVAFWCNPISGHNTLYWYLQNLGQGPELLIRYENEEAVDDSQLPKDRFSAERLKGVDSTLKIQPAELGDSAVYLCASSLGTSTEQFFGPGTRLTVL.

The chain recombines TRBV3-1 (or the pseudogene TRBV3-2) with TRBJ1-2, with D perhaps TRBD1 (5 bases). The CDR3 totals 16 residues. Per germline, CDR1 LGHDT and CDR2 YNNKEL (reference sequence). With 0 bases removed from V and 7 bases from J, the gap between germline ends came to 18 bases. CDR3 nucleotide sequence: TGTGCCAGCAGCCAAGATTTTTTGGCAGGGTACGCTGGCTACACCTTC. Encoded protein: CASSQDFLAGYAGYTF.

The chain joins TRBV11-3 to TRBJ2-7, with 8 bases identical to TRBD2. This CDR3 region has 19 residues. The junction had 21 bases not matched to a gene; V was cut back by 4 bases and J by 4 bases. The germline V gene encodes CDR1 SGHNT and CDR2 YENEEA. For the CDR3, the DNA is TGTGCCAGCAGCTCGTGGGGCCAGGACGCCGGGACTAGTGAGTACGAGCAGTACTTC. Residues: CASSSWGQDAGTSEYEQYF. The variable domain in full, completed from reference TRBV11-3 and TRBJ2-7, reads EAGVVQSPRYKIIEKKQPVAFWCNPISGHNTLYWYLQNLGQGPELLIRYENEEAVDDSQLPKDRFSAERLKGVDSTLKIQPAELGDSAVYLCASSSWGQDAGTSEYEQYFGPGTRLTVT.

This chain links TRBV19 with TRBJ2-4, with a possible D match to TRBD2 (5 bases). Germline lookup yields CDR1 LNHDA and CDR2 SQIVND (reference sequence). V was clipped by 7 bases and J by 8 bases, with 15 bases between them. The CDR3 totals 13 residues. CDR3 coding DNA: TGTGCCAGTATGTTTGGTGAGGGTTACATTCAGTACTTC. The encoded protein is CASMFGEGYIQYF.

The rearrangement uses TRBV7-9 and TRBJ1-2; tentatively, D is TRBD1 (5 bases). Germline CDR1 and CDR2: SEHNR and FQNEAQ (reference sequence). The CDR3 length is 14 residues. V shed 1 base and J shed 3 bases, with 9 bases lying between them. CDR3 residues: CASSLGGVDYGYTF. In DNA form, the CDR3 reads TGTGCCAGCAGCTTAGGGGGGGTCGACTATGGCTACACCTTC.

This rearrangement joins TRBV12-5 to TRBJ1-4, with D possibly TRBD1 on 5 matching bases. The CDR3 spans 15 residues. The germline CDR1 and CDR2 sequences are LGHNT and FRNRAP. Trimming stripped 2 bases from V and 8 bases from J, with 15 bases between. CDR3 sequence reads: CASGLTWGQGEKLFF. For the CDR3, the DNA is TGTGCTAGTGGTTTGACTTGGGGCCAGGGAGAAAAACTGTTTTTT. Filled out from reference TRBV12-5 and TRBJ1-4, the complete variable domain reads DARVTQTPRHKVTEMGQEVTMRCQPILGHNTVFWYRQTMMQGLELLAYFRNRAPLDDSGMPKDRFSAEMPDATLATLKIQPSEPRDSAVYFCASGLTWGQGEKLFFGSGTQLSVL.

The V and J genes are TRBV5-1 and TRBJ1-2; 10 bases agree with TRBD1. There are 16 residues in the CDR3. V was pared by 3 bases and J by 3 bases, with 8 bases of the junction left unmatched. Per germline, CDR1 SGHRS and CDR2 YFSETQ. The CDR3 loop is CASSSGTGAFHYGYTF. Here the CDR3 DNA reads TGCGCCAGCAGCTCCGGGACAGGGGCCTTCCACTATGGCTACACCTTC.

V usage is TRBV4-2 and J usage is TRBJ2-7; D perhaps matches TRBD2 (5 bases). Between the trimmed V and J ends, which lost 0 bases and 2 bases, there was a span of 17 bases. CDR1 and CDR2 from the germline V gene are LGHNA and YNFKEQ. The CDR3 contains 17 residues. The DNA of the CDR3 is TGTGCCAGCAGCCAAGATGGAAGAGGGCGGGCCGCCTACGAGCAGTACTTC. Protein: CASSQDGRGRAAYEQYF.

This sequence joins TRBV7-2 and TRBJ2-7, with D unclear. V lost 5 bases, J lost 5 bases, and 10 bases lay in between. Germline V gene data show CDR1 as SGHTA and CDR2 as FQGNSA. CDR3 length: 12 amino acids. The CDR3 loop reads CASSEFLDEQYF. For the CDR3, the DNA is TGTGCCAGCAGCGAGTTCCTCGACGAGCAGTACTTC.

The CDR3 is CASGPSGSEQFF. The CDR3 DNA follows: TGTGCCAGCGGACCTAGCGGAAGTGAGCAGTTCTTC. The V call is TRBV7-3, the J call TRBJ2-1; 7 bases are shared with TRBD2. The CDR3 extends over 12 amino acids. Germline loops: CDR1 SGHTA, CDR2 FQGTGA. Trimming at V came to 8 bases and at J to 9 bases, leaving 7 bases not matched to a gene. Full variable domain (rest looked up from reference TRBV7-3 and TRBJ2-1): GAGVSQTPSNKVTEKGKYVELRCDPISGHTALYWYRQSLGQGPEFLIYFQGTGAADDSGLPNDRFFAVRPEGSVSTLKIQRTERGDSAVYLCASGPSGSEQFFGPGTRLTVL.

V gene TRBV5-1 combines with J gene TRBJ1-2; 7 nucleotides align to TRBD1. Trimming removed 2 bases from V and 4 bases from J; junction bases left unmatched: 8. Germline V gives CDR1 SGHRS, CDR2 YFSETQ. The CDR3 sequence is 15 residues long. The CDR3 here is CASSLSSTGTYGYTF. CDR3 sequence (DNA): TGCGCCAGCAGCTTATCTTCGACAGGGACCTATGGCTACACCTTC.

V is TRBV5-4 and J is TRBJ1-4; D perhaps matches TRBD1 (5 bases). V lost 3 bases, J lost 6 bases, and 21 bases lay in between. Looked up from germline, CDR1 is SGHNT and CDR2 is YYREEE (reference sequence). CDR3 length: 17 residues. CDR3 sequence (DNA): TGTGCCAGCAGCTCGACGGGACGGGGCGGGGGAGATGAAAAACTGTTTTTT. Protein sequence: CASSSTGRGGGDEKLFF. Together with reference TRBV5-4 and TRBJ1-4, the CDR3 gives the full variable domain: ETGVTQSPTHLIKTRGQQVTLRCSSQSGHNTVSWYQQALGQGPQFIFQYYREEENGRGNFPPRFSGLQFPNYSSELNVNALELDDSALYLCASSSTGRGGGDEKLFFGSGTQLSVL.